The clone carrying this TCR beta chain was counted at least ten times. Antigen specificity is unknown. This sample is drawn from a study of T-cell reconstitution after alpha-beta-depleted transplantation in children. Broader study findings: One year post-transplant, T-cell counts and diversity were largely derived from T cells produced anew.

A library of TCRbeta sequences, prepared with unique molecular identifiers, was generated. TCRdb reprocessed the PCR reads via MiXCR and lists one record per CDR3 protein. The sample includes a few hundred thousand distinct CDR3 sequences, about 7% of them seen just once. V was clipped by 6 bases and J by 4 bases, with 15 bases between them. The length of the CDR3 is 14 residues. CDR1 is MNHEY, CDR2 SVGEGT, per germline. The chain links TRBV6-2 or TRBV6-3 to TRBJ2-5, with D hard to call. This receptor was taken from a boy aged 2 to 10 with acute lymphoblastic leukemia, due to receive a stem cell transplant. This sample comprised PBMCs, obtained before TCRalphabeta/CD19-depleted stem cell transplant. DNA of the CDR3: TGTGCCAGCAGCCCGTCCCAGCCCGGAGAGACCCAGTACTTC. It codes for CASSPSQPGETQYF.